Below, 6 T cell receptor beta chains from the same sample are listed, as sequenced in a study of blood T cell repertoires in COVID-19. TCRdb's copy holds only in-frame clones and misses some; the assay was immunoSEQ multiplex PCR. The table has 400,000 or so clones, around 87% seen once. The material sequenced was peripheral blood. These receptors were collected from a human donor in a cohort sampled during active COVID-19.

V and J are TRBV5-1 and TRBJ2-7; 10 bases line up with TRBD1. Germline V gene lookup returns CDR1 SGHRS and CDR2 YFSETQ. V gave up 3 bases and J gave up 5 bases; unmatched junction bases: 2. CDR3 length equals 13 residues. CDR3 protein: CASSWDRGNEQYF. The CDR3 DNA follows: TGCGCCAGCAGCTGGGACAGGGGCAACGAGCAGTACTTC.

CDR3 region: CASSPQDRANQPQHF. The CDR3 DNA reads as TGTGCCAGCAGCCCCCAGGACAGGGCGAATCAGCCCCAGCATTTT. This sequence joins TRBV21-1 and TRBJ1-5; the table gives TRBD1 as D, unverified against the DNA. TRBV21-1 is annotated as a pseudogene. The length of the CDR3 is 15 residues.

The V and J genes are TRBV5-1 and TRBJ2-7, with 10 nucleotides matching TRBD2. There are 15 residues in the CDR3. Germline V lookup: CDR1 SGHRS, CDR2 YFSETQ. J gave up 7 bases and V 4 bases, and 11 bases lay outside the gene matches. The CDR3 coding sequence is TGCGCCAGCAGCCTTGGGAGCGGGAGGGGAGGGGAGCAGTACTTC. Protein product: CASSLGSGRGGEQYF.

V and J are TRBV30 and TRBJ1-4; 9 bases align to TRBD1. V gave up 8 bases and J gave up 7 bases; unmatched junction bases: 2. CDR1 and CDR2 (germline): GTSNPN, SVGIG (reference sequence). The CDR3 covers 11 residues. The CDR3 here is CARGQGEKLFF. CDR3 bases: TGTGCCCGGGGACAGGGTGAAAAACTGTTTTTT.

The chain carries TRBV28 and TRBJ1-1; D not certain. Germline lookup yields CDR1 MDHEN and CDR2 SYDVKM. Trimming removed 5 bases at V and 6 bases at J, with 13 bases between. The CDR3 loop spans 13 amino acids. DNA of the CDR3: TGTGCCAGCAGTGTAACGGAGCCCCCTGAAGCTTTCTTT. This codes for CASSVTEPPEAFF.

This clone came up once. The V and J genes are TRBV30 and TRBJ1-1; D gene ambiguous. Germline CDR1 reads GTSNPN; CDR2 reads SVGIG (reference sequence). With 0 bases removed from V and 3 bases from J, the gap between germline ends came to 5 bases. This CDR3 is built from 12 residues. The CDR3 DNA sequence: TGTGCCTGGAGTGTGGAGCACACTGAAGCTTTCTTT. Protein product: CAWSVEHTEAFF. Looking up the rest from reference TRBV30 and TRBJ1-1 gives the full variable domain: SQTIHQWPATLVQPVGSPLSLECTVEGTSNPNLYWYRQAAGRGLQLLFYSVGIGQISSEVPQNLSASRPQDRQFILSSKKLLLSDSGFYLCAWSVEHTEAFFGQGTRLTVV.